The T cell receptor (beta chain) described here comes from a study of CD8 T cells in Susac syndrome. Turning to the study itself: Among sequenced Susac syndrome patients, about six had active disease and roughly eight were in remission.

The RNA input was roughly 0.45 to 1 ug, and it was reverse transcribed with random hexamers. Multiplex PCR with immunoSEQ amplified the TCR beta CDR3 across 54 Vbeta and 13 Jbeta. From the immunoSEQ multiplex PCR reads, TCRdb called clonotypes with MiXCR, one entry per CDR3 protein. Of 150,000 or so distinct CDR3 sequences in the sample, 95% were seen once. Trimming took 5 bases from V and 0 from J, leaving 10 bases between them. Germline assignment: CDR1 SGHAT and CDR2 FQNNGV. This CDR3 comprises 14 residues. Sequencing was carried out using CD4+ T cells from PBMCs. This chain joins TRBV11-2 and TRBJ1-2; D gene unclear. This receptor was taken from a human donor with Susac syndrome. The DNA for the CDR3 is TGTGCCAGCAGCCGGACGACAACTAACTATGGCTACACCTTC. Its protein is CASSRTTTNYGYTF.